A selection of T cell receptor beta chains follows, all from one sample in a study of CD8 T cells in Susac syndrome. TCRdb fed the immunoSEQ multiplex PCR reads into MiXCR, producing one record per CDR3 protein. This sample has roughly 150,000 distinct CDR3 sequences, with about 94% found just once. The sequenced sample consisted of CD8+ T cells from PBMCs. Receptors were obtained from a human donor with multiple sclerosis. The CDR3 runs from the conserved cysteine through the conserved F or W. A D gene is named only where the DNA matches it firmly. Clone size is not always given. Where it is, it says once, few, many or a class for expanded clones.

TRBV2	NA	NA	TRBJ2-5	CASSDPRNTYQETQYF	TGTGCCAGCAGTGATCCCCGCAACACGTACCAAGAGACCCAGTACTTC
TRBV29-1	NA	NA	TRBJ2-3	CSVEGQPEGADTQYF	TGCAGCGTTGAAGGGCAACCCGAGGGCGCAGATACGCAGTATTTT
TRBV5-4	NA	NA	TRBJ2-7	CASSLWPHRSGEQYF	TGTGCCAGCAGCTTATGGCCGCACCGGTCGGGCGAGCAGTACTTC
TRBV19	NA	NA	TRBJ1-5	CASSPWIGTGNQPQHF	TGTGCCAGTAGCCCATGGATAGGGACGGGCAATCAGCCCCAGCATTTT
TRBV20-1	TRBD1	NA	TRBJ1-4	CSARETGGAGTNEKLFF	TGCAGTGCTAGAGAAACAGGGGGCGCGGGCACTAATGAAAAACTGTTTTTT
TRBV29-1	NA	few	TRBJ1-1	CSVEEGLDTEAFF	TGCAGCGTTGAAGAAGGGTTGGACACTGAAGCTTTCTTT
TRBV29-1	TRBD2	NA	TRBJ2-3	CSDSGGGADTQYF	TGCAGCGATTCTGGTGGGGGGGCAGATACGCAGTATTTT
TRBV4-1	TRBD1	NA	TRBJ1-2	CASSQEGQGGYTF	TGCGCCAGCAGCCAAGAAGGACAGGGGGGCTACACCTTC
TRBV27	NA	NA	TRBJ1-2	CASSLARGGSTYGYTF	TGTGCCAGCAGTTTGGCCCGCGGGGGGAGCACTTATGGCTACACCTTC
TRBV20-1	TRBD1	NA	TRBJ1-5	CSARGWDRVRWSQPQHF	TGCAGTGCTAGAGGTTGGGACAGGGTTAGATGGAGTCAGCCCCAGCATTTT
TRBV6-5	TRBD2	NA	TRBJ2-7	CASSPPTSGPYEQYF	TGTGCCAGCAGTCCTCCGACTAGCGGACCCTACGAGCAGTACTTC
TRBV4-1	NA	once	TRBJ1-2	CASSQVGGTDYGYTF	TGCGCCAGCAGCCAAGTCGGCGGGACTGACTATGGCTACACCTTC
TRBV7-9	NA	NA	TRBJ2-5	CASRGQETQYF	TGTGCCAGCAGGGGGCAAGAGACCCAGTACTTC
TRBV18	NA	NA	TRBJ2-1	CASSPTIAEDNEQFF	TGTGCCAGCTCACCAACGATAGCGGAAGATAATGAGCAGTTCTTC
TRBV7-9	NA	NA	TRBJ1-2	CASSGGLGGQRDGYTF	TGTGCCAGCAGCGGCGGTCTAGGGGGGCAACGGGATGGCTACACCTTC
TRBV9	TRBD2	NA	TRBJ2-7	CASSPGGTPGGYEQYF	TGTGCCAGCAGCCCAGGAGGGACCCCGGGAGGTTACGAGCAGTACTTC
TRBV5-6	NA	NA	TRBJ2-7	CASSLGLDTSYEQYF	TGTGCCAGCAGCTTGGGACTAGACACATCCTACGAGCAGTACTTC
TRBV7-9	TRBD2	NA	TRBJ2-3	CASSFETSGVTDTQYF	TGTGCCAGCAGCTTCGAGACTAGCGGGGTCACAGATACGCAGTATTTT
TRBV14	NA	NA	TRBJ2-5	CASSHPVGGHRETQYF	TGTGCCAGCAGCCATCCCGTCGGGGGCCACCGAGAGACCCAGTACTTC
TRBV12-3/TRBV12-4	NA	NA	TRBJ2-2	CASTPGQTGELFF	TGTGCCAGCACACCCGGACAAACCGGGGAGCTGTTTTTT
TRBV30	NA	once	TRBJ1-1	CAWSADGGLTEAFF	TGTGCCTGGAGTGCCGACGGGGGTCTCACTGAAGCTTTCTTT
TRBV2	NA	NA	TRBJ2-1	CASSDRGYNEQFF	TGTGCCAGCAGTGACCGGGGCTACAATGAGCAGTTCTTC
TRBV13	TRBD2	NA	TRBJ2-5	CASSLGGSNHQETQYF	TGTGCCAGCAGCTTGGGCGGGAGCAACCACCAAGAGACCCAGTACTTC
TRBV5-4	TRBD1	NA	TRBJ1-6	CASGDRKFYNSPLHF	TGTGCCAGCGGGGACAGGAAGTTCTATAATTCACCCCTCCACTTT
TRBV18	NA	NA	TRBJ1-1	CASSNRSNTEAFF	TGTGCCAGCTCAAACCGGTCGAACACTGAAGCTTTCTTT
TRBV28	NA	NA	TRBJ1-2	CASSFALGGNYGYTF	TGTGCCAGCAGTTTCGCCCTAGGTGGAAACTATGGCTACACCTTC
TRBV2	TRBD1	NA	TRBJ1-1	CASSESPGGNTEAFF	TGTGCCAGCAGTGAATCCCCAGGGGGTAACACTGAAGCTTTCTTT
TRBV20-1	TRBD2	NA	TRBJ2-1	CSARDRETSGGRIEQFF	TGCAGTGCTAGAGATCGGGAGACTAGCGGGGGGCGGATTGAGCAGTTCTTC
TRBV9	NA	once	TRBJ1-1	CASSVGQGDEAFF	TGTGCCAGCAGCGTAGGACAAGGGGATGAAGCTTTCTTT
TRBV30	NA	NA	TRBJ2-7	CAWAPAVYYEQYF	TGTGCCTGGGCCCCCGCTGTCTATTACGAGCAGTACTTC
TRBV2	NA	few	TRBJ2-1	CASSPPGEQFF	TGTGCCAGCAGTCCTCCGGGTGAGCAGTTCTTC
TRBV27	NA	NA	TRBJ2-7	CASSSRAAIGYEQYF	TGTGCCAGCAGTTCCCGGGCGGCGATAGGATACGAGCAGTACTTC
TRBV19	NA	NA	TRBJ1-1	CASSNGRANTEAFF	TGTGCCAGTAGTAATGGCAGGGCGAACACTGAAGCTTTCTTT